Listed below are T cell receptor beta chains from one sample, sequenced in a study of T cell changes during pregnancy in multiple sclerosis. This table comes from immunoSEQ multiplex PCR, and its TCRdb copy is limited to in-frame clones, with some not included. The sample contains nearly 25,000 clones, 70% to 90% of which appear only once. This specimen consisted of CD4+ T cells from peripheral blood mononuclear cells, obtained in the first trimester of pregnancy. The receptors shown here come from a female donor in good health, enrolled as a control in a pregnancy study. Each CDR3 is given with its conserved first and last residue. A D gene is named only where the DNA matches it firmly. Size values are once, few and many counts, or a class for expanded clones, and some rows have none.

TRBJ2-7	TRBD1	once	TRBV28	13	TGTGCCAGCAGGAAACAGGGGGGCCACGAGCAGTACTTC	CASRKQGGHEQYF
TRBJ1-3	.	few	TRBV15	16	TGTGCCACCAGCAGAGACCGTCGAGCTGCTGGAAACACCATATATTTT	CATSRDRRAAGNTIYF
TRBJ1-2	.	.	TRBV2	14	TGTGCCAGCAGCCATGGGGGGGACTTCCTAGGCTACACCTTC	CASSHGGDFLGYTF
TRBJ1-2	.	.	TRBV9	15	TGTGCCAGCAGCGGGGGATTTGGGGGGGCGGGCGGCTACACCTTC	CASSGGFGGAGGYTF
TRBJ2-7	.	.	TRBV30	16	TGTGCCTGGAGTCAGACACCAGTTTTTATCTCCTACGAGCAGTACTTC	CAWSQTPVFISYEQYF
TRBJ2-1	.	.	TRBV11-3	11	TGTGCCAGCAGCTACATGAATGAGCAGTTCTTC	CASSYMNEQFF
TRBJ1-1	.	.	TRBV25-1	15	TGTGCCAGCAGTGAGATAAGAGCCCTGAACACTGAAGCTTTCTTT	CASSEIRALNTEAFF
TRBJ2-5	TRBD2	.	TRBV5-1	15	TGCGCCAGCAGCTCCACCCCTAGCGGGATCCGGACCCAGTACTTC	CASSSTPSGIRTQYF
TRBJ2-3	.	.	TRBV5-1	15	TGCGCCAGCAGCTACGGGAGCCAACGGGTAGATACGCAGTATTTT	CASSYGSQRVDTQYF
TRBJ1-6	.	.	TRBV5-1	13	TGCGCCAGCAGCACAGGTGGGAATTCACCCCTCCACTTT	CASSTGGNSPLHF
TRBJ2-7	.	.	TRBV6-1	12	TGTGCCAGCAGGCAGGGTGGTTACGAGCAGTACTTC	CASRQGGYEQYF
TRBJ2-1	TRBD2	.	TRBV19	18	TGTGCCACCCAGGGACTAGCGGGAGGGATGAGCTCCTACAATGAGCAGTTCTTC	CATQGLAGGMSSYNEQFF
TRBJ1-3	TRBD1	.	TRBV7-2	17	TGTGCCAGCAGCTTAAACGAACAGGGGGCGCGAGGAAACACCATATATTTT	CASSLNEQGARGNTIYF
TRBJ2-2	TRBD2	.	TRBV5-4	17	TGTGCCAGCAGCTTGGAGACTAGCGGGGCTAACACCGGGGAGCTGTTTTTT	CASSLETSGANTGELFF
TRBJ2-6	.	.	TRBV10-3	17	TGTGCCATCAGTGAGTCGATGGCGCGGCCTGGGGCCAACGTCCTGACTTTC	CAISESMARPGANVLTF
TRBJ2-1	TRBD1	.	TRBV25-1	14	TGTGCCAGCAGGGGGACAGGGGGAGTCAATGAGCAGTTCTTC	CASRGTGGVNEQFF
TRBJ1-1	.	.	TRBV28	16	TGTGCCAGCAGTTTATACGGACCGGGAAAGGGCACTGAAGCTTTCTTT	CASSLYGPGKGTEAFF
TRBJ1-5	.	few	TRBV29-1	12	TGCAGCGTTGGGGGAGGCAATCAGCCCCAGCATTTT	CSVGGGNQPQHF
TRBJ2-2	TRBD2	.	TRBV10-2	19	TGCGCCAGCAGTGAGTCCCCTCTAGCGGGATGGATAAACACCGGGGAGCTGTTTTTT	CASSESPLAGWINTGELFF
TRBJ2-7	TRBD1	.	TRBV11-3	15	TGTGCCAGCAGCTTAGAAGGGACAGGGGCCTACGAGCAGTACTTC	CASSLEGTGAYEQYF
TRBJ1-5	TRBD1	.	TRBV7-3	14	TGTGCCAGCAGCCTTCGACAGGGAAGCCAGCCCCAGCATTTT	CASSLRQGSQPQHF
TRBJ1-3	TRBD1	once	TRBV29-1	13	TGCAGCGTTGTGGGGGACAGCCCAAACACCATATATTTT	CSVVGDSPNTIYF
TRBJ1-1	.	few	TRBV27	13	TGTGCCAGCAGCCTACAGGGAATCACTGAAGCTTTCTTT	CASSLQGITEAFF
TRBJ2-3	TRBD2	.	TRBV5-4	14	TGTGCCAGCAGCGGCCCGGGGGGGACAGATACGCAGTATTTT	CASSGPGGTDTQYF
TRBJ2-7	TRBD2	once	TRBV5-4	13	TGTGCCAGCAGCCTGGGACTAAACTACGAGCAGTACTTC	CASSLGLNYEQYF
TRBJ2-1	.	.	TRBV27	14	TGTGCCAGCAGTTTAACGCTAGTTGGCAATGAGCAGTTCTTC	CASSLTLVGNEQFF
TRBJ2-5	.	.	TRBV11-2	14	TGTGCCAGCAGCCCCCAGGGCTCGCTAGAGACCCAGTACTTC	CASSPQGSLETQYF
TRBJ2-7	TRBD1	.	TRBV10-2	13	TGCGCCAGCGGCCGGGACAGCCAATACGAGCAGTACTTC	CASGRDSQYEQYF
TRBJ1-2	.	few	TRBV2	14	TGTGCCAGCAGTGAAGGTCCAATTAACTATGGCTACACCTTC	CASSEGPINYGYTF
TRBJ1-1	.	.	TRBV6-5	13	TGTGCCAGCAGACCCAAAGCGGGCACTGAAGCTTTCTTT	CASRPKAGTEAFF
TRBJ1-2	TRBD1	.	TRBV2	14	TGTGCCAGCAGGGGGACAGGGCGCAACTATGGCTACACCTTC	CASRGTGRNYGYTF
TRBJ2-1	TRBD1	.	TRBV7-7	14	TGTGCTAGCAGCTCATCGACAGGGGTGGGTGAGCAGTTCTTC	CASSSSTGVGEQFF
TRBJ2-7	TRBD1	.	TRBV2	14	TGTGCCAGCAGCCCCAGGACAGGGCGCTACGAGCAGTACTTC	CASSPRTGRYEQYF
TRBJ2-7	TRBD2	.	TRBV11-2	15	TGTGCCAGCAGCTTCAGGGCTAGCGGCTCCTACGAGCAGTACTTC	CASSFRASGSYEQYF
TRBJ1-1	.	.	TRBV19	15	TGTGCCAGTAGCCATATCCAGGGCTCGAGGACTGAAGCTTTCTTT	CASSHIQGSRTEAFF
TRBJ1-6	.	.	TRBV6-5	14	TGTGCCAGCAGCCGACAGGCTCCCAATTCACCCCTCCACTTT	CASSRQAPNSPLHF
TRBJ1-2	TRBD1	.	TRBV7-8	17	TGTGCCAGCAGCTTATTGGGGAAGGGACAGGGCCTTTATGGCTACACCTTC	CASSLLGKGQGLYGYTF
TRBJ2-2	.	.	TRBV9	15	TGTGCCAGCAGCGCGACATCCTACAACACCGGGGAGCTGTTTTTT	CASSATSYNTGELFF
TRBJ2-7	TRBD2	.	TRBV6-5	15	TGTGCCAGCAGTCGAACTAGCGGGGGCTCCTACGAGCAGTACTTC	CASSRTSGGSYEQYF
TRBJ2-7	.	.	TRBV6-5	11	TGTGCCAGCACCACAGGCTACGAGCAGTACTTC	CASTTGYEQYF
TRBJ2-3	.	.	TRBV4-2	15	TGTGCCAGCAGCCAAGATACCGTATCCAGGGATACGCAGTATTTT	CASSQDTVSRDTQYF